Described below is a single T cell receptor (beta chain) sequence and its context. This record comes from a study of CD8+ T cells in alopecia areata. The J segment lost 6 bases and the V segment lost 9 bases, leaving 5 bases of the junction unmatched. CDR1 is SGHVS and CDR2 is FNYEAQ in the germline V gene. The CDR3 spans 13 residues. RNA was extracted and reverse transcribed into cDNA as the sequencing template. TCRdb keeps only in-frame clones here, not all; method: immunoSEQ multiplex PCR. The table records approximately 63,000 clones, approximately 58% of them present only once. Here the sequenced sample was CD8+ T cells sorted from blood, taken at week 0. This chain links TRBV7-6 with TRBJ2-1; 10 nucleotides align to TRBD2. This sequence originates from a human donor with alopecia areata. The CDR3 DNA reads TGTGCCAGTACACTAGCGGGAATCAATGAGCAGTTCTTC. This translates into CASTLAGINEQFF.